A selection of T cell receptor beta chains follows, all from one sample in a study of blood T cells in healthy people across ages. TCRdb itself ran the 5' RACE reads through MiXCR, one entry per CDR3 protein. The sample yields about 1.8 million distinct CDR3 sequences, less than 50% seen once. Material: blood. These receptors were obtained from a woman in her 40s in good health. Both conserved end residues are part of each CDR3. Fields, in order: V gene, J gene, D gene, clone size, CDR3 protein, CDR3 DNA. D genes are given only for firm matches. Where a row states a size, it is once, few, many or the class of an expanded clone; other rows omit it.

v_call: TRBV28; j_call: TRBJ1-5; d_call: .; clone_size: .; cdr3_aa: CASREQGPGNNQPQHF; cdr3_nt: TGTGCCAGCAGAGAACAGGGACCTGGGAACAATCAGCCCCAGCATTTT
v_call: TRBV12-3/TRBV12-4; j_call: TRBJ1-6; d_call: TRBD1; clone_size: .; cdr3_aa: CASSSGTGGWGSSPLHF; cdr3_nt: TGTGCCAGCAGCTCCGGGACAGGGGGTTGGGGAAGTTCACCCCTCCACTTT
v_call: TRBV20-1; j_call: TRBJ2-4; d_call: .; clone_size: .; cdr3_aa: CSARDFRFGNIQYF; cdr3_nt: TGCAGTGCTAGAGATTTCCGCTTCGGAAACATTCAGTACTTC
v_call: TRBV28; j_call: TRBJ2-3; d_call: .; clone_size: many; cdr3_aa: CASSWDTQYF; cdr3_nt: TGTGCCAGCAGTTGGGATACGCAGTATTTT
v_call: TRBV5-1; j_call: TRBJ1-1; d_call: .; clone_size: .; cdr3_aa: CASSLGPQGPEAFF; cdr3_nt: TGCGCCAGCAGCTTGGGGCCGCAGGGGCCTGAAGCTTTCTTT
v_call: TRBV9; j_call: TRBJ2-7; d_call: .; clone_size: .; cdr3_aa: CASSVGIGRSHEQYF; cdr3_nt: TGTGCCAGCAGCGTAGGGATAGGGAGGTCCCACGAGCAGTACTTC
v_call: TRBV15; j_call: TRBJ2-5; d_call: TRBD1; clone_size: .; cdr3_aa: CATSSDRVRETQYF; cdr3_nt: TGTGCCACCAGCTCGGACAGGGTACGGGAGACCCAGTACTTC
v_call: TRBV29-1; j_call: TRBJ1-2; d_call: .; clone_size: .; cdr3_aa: CSVEIPNYGYTF; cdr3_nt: TGCAGCGTTGAAATACCAAACTATGGCTACACCTTC
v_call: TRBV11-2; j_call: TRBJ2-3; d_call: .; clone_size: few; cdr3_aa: CASSLVRGAVPDTQYF; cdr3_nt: TGTGCCAGCAGCTTAGTCCGGGGCGCGGTTCCAGATACGCAGTATTTT
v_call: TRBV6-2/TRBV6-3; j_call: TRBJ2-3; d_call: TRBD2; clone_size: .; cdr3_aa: CASQTWSGRREGDTQYF; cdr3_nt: TGTGCCAGCCAAACGTGGTCCGGAAGAAGGGAGGGGGATACGCAGTATTTT
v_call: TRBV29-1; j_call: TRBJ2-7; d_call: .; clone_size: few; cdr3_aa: CSVEGPADEQYF; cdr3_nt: TGCAGCGTTGAGGGACCGGCGGACGAGCAGTACTTC
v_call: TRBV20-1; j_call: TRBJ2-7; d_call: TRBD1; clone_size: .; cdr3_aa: CSARDPGTGARSYEQYF; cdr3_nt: TGCAGTGCTAGAGATCCCGGGACAGGGGCTAGATCCTACGAGCAGTACTTC
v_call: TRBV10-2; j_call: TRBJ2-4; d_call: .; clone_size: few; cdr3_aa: CASLLRGGKNIQYF; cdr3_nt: TGCGCCAGCTTGTTGAGGGGGGGCAAAAACATTCAGTACTTC
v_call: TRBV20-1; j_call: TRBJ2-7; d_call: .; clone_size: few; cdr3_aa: CSAREAGGVHEQYF; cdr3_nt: TGCAGTGCTAGAGAGGCCGGGGGAGTCCACGAGCAGTACTTC
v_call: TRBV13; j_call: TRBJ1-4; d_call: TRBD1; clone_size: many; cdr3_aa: CASSFWTGDNEKLFF; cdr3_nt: TGTGCCAGCAGCTTTTGGACAGGCGATAATGAAAAACTGTTTTTT
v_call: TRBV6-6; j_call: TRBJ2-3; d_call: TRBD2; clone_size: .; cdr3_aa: CASSYSTLAGGTDTQYF; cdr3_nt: TGTGCCAGCAGTTACTCGACTCTAGCGGGGGGGACAGATACGCAGTATTTT
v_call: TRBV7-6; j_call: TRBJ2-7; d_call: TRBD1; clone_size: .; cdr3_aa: CASSTGYYNEQYF; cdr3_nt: TGTGCCAGTTCGACAGGGTACTACAATGAGCAGTACTTC
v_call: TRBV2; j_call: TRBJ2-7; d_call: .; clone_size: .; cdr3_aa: CASSVGGGHSYEQYF; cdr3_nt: TGTGCCAGCAGCGTAGGCGGCGGGCACTCCTACGAGCAGTACTTC
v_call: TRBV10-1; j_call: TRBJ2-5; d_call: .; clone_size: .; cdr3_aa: CASSRRVSGEQYF; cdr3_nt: TGCGCCAGCAGCCGCAGGGTATCGGGGGAGCAGTACTTC
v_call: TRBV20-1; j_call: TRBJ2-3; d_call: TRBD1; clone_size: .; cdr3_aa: CSGTGGFSTDTQYF; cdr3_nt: TGCAGTGGCACAGGGGGCTTTAGCACAGATACGCAGTATTTT
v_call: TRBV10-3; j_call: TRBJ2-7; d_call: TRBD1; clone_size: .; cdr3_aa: CAISSGQGAHEQYF; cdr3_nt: TGTGCCATCAGTTCGGGACAGGGGGCACACGAGCAGTACTTC
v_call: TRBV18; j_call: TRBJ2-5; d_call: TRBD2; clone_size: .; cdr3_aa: CASSPNRGLAGGSYNEQYF; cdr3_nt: TGTGCCAGCTCACCGAATCGGGGGCTAGCGGGGGGCTCCTACAATGAGCAGTACTTC
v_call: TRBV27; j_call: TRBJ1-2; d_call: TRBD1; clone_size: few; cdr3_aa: CASKPGQAFYGYTF; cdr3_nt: TGTGCCAGCAAACCGGGACAGGCCTTCTATGGCTACACCTTC
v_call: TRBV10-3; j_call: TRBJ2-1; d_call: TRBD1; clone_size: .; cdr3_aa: CAIRGGQGRGHEQFF; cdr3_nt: TGTGCCATCAGGGGAGGACAGGGACGGGGCCATGAGCAGTTCTTC
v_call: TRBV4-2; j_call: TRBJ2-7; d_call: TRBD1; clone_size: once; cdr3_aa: CASSREQGASDEQYF; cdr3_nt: TGTGCCAGCAGCCGGGAACAGGGGGCCTCCGACGAGCAGTACTTC
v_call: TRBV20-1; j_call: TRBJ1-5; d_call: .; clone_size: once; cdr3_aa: CSARAGIPTNQPQHF; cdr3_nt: TGCAGTGCTAGGGCAGGGATACCCACCAATCAGCCCCAGCATTTT
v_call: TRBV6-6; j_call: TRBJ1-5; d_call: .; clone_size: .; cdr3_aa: CASSYSASQPQHF; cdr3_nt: TGTGCCAGCAGTTACTCGGCGAGTCAGCCCCAGCATTTT
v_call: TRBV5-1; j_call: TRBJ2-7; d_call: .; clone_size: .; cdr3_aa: CASSFERIWDEQYF; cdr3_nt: TGCGCCAGCAGCTTCGAGCGGATTTGGGACGAGCAGTACTTC
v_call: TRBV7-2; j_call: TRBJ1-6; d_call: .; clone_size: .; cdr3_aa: CASSLDGRTFNSPLHF; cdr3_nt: TGTGCCAGCAGCTTAGACGGACGGACATTTAATTCACCCCTCCACTTT
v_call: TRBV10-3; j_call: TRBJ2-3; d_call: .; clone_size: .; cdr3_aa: CAITSAQVTDTQYF; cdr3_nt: TGTGCCATCACTAGCGCCCAAGTCACAGATACGCAGTATTTT
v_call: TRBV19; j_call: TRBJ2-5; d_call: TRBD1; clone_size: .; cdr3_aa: CASSRRTGIGETQYF; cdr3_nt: TGTGCCAGTAGTCGTCGGACAGGGATAGGGGAGACCCAGTACTTC
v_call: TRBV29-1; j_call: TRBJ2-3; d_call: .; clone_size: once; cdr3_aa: CSVDRREFHTDTQYF; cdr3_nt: TGCAGCGTTGATCGAAGAGAATTTCACACAGATACGCAGTATTTT
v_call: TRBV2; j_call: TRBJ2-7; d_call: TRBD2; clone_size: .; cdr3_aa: CASRGLALSSYEQYF; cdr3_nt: TGTGCCAGCAGAGGACTAGCGCTGAGCTCCTACGAGCAGTACTTC
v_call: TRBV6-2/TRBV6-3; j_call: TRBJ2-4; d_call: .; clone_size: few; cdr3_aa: CASNPAAGQNIQYF; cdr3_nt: TGTGCCAGTAACCCCGCGGCAGGCCAAAACATTCAGTACTTC
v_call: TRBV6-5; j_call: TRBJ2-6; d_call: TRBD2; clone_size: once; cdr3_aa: CASSPPGGGLLNVLTF; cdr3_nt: TGTGCCAGCAGTCCCCCCGGGGGGGGACTTTTAAACGTCCTGACTTTC
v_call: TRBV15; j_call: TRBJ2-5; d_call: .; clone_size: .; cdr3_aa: CATSRGASQETQYF; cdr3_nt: TGTGCCACCAGCAGAGGGGCTAGCCAAGAGACCCAGTACTTC
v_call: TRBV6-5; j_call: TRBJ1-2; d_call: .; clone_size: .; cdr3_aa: CATQSGSYGYTF; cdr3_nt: TGTGCCACACAGTCAGGGAGCTATGGCTACACCTTC
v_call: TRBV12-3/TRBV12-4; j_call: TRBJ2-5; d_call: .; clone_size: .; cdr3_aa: CASSTDQGTQYF; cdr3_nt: TGTGCCAGCAGTACGGACCAAGGGACCCAGTACTTC
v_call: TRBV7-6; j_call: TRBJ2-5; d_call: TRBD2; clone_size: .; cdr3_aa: CASSSGPGLAGTQYF; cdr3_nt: TGTGCCAGCAGCTCGGGGCCGGGACTAGCAGGGACCCAGTACTTC
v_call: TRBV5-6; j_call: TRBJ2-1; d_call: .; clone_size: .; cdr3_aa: CASSYPSTGYNEQFF; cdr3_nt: TGTGCCAGCAGCTACCCATCGACAGGTTACAATGAGCAGTTCTTC
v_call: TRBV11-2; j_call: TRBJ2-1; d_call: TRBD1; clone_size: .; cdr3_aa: CASSPHRGPSYNEQFF; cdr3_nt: TGTGCCAGCAGCCCCCATAGGGGGCCCAGCTACAATGAGCAGTTCTTC
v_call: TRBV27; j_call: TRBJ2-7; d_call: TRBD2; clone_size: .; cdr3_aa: CASSLETSGTYEQYF; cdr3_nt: TGTGCCAGCAGTTTAGAGACTAGCGGTACCTACGAGCAGTACTTC
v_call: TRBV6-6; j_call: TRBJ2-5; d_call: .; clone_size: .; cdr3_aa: CASSYRRPGETQYF; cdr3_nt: TGTGCCAGCAGTTACCGGAGACCGGGGGAGACCCAGTACTTC
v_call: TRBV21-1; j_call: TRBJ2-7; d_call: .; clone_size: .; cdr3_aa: CASSKDQGKRGGSYEQYF; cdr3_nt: TGTGCCAGCAGCAAAGATCAGGGAAAGCGGGGGGGCTCCTACGAGCAGTACTTC
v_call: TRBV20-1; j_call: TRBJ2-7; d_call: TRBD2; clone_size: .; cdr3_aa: CSASPAGGAYNEQYF; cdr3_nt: TGCAGTGCCTCCCCCGCGGGGGGCGCCTACAATGAGCAGTACTTC
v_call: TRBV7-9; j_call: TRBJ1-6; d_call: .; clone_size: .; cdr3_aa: CASSLDSHSPLHF; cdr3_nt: TGTGCCAGCAGCTTAGACAGCCATTCACCCCTCCACTTT
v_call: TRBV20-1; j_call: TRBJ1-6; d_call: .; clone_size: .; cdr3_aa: CSAPDLRDYNSPLHF; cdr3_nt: TGCAGTGCCCCGGATCTCCGTGACTATAATTCACCCCTCCACTTT
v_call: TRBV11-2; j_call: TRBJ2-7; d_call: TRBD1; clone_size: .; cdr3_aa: CASSLRDSGIYEQYF; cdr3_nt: TGTGCCAGCAGCCTCCGGGACAGTGGAATCTACGAGCAGTACTTC
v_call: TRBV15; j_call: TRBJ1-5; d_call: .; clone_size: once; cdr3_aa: CATSRGVGNQPQHF; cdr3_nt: TGTGCCACCAGCAGGGGGGTGGGCAATCAGCCCCAGCATTTT
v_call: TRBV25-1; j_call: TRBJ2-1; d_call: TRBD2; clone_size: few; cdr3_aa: CASEGLAGGQEQFF; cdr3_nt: TGTGCCAGCGAGGGACTAGCGGGGGGGCAGGAGCAGTTCTTC